These 22 T cell receptor beta chains originate from one sample sequenced in a study of cytomegalovirus exposure and HLA in healthy donors. TCRdb's copy holds only in-frame clones and misses some; the assay was immunoSEQ multiplex PCR. The sample has around 160,000 clones, approximately 86% seen once. Specimen: PBMCs. The receptors here all came from a man aged 30 to 45 in good health and CMV-seropositive.

This chain connects TRBV10-1 to TRBJ1-4; TRBD1 agrees at 8 bases. The germline CDR1 and CDR2 sequences are WNHNN and SYGVQD (reference sequence). V gave up 0 bases and J gave up 5 bases; unmatched junction bases: 8. The CDR3 length is 17 residues. The CDR3 spells CASSESTLGDRNEKLFF. The CDR3 DNA reads TGCGCCAGCAGTGAGTCGACTCTGGGGGACAGGAATGAAAAACTGTTTTTT.

The genes are TRBV4-2 and TRBJ1-2; 9 bases match TRBD1. CDR1 is LGHNA, CDR2 YNFKEQ, per germline. This CDR3 contains 15 residues. J lost 2 bases, V lost 6 bases, and 7 bases had no gene match. CDR3 region: CASRPSGTGNYGYTF. The CDR3 nucleotides read TGTGCCAGCAGACCATCCGGGACAGGGAACTATGGCTACACCTTC.

The chain couples TRBV15 to TRBJ1-3; D possibly corresponds to TRBD1 (6 bases). V was cut by 0 bases and J by 8 bases, with 23 bases left in between. The CDR3 covers 18 residues. Germline lookup yields CDR1 LNHNV and CDR2 YYDKDF (reference sequence). CDR3: CATSRDLLRGEYRDTIYF. DNA of the CDR3: TGTGCCACCAGCAGAGATCTCTTGAGGGGCGAATACAGGGACACCATATATTTT.

V is TRBV29-1 and J is TRBJ2-7; TRBD1 matches at 8 bases. The ends lost 4 bases at V and 2 bases at J; junction bases unmatched: 16. Germline CDR1 is SQVTM and CDR2 is ANQGSEA. The CDR3 sequence is 17 residues long. The CDR3 region is CSVGGQVTDYHPYEQYF. The CDR3 bases are TGCAGCGTTGGGGGACAGGTGACTGACTATCACCCCTACGAGCAGTACTTC.

The chain links TRBV5-8 to TRBJ2-3, with a weak D call TRBD2 (7 bases). The CDR3 consists of 15 residues. V was cut by 0 bases and J by 5 bases, with 13 bases left in between. Per germline, CDR1 SGHTS and CDR2 YDEGEE. The CDR3 region has the DNA TGTGCCAGCAGCTTGGTAGAGGGGGAGGGAGATACGCAGTATTTT. This gives the protein CASSLVEGEGDTQYF.

The V and J genes are TRBV7-2 and TRBJ2-3; maybe TRBD2 (5 bases). The germline V gene encodes CDR1 SGHTA and CDR2 FQGNSA. The CDR3 totals 15 residues. Between the trimmed V and J ends, which lost 5 bases and 0 bases, there was a span of 12 bases. The CDR3 is CASSQPTGSTDTQYF. As DNA, the CDR3 is TGTGCCAGCAGCCAACCGACGGGAAGCACAGATACGCAGTATTTT.

This sequence joins TRBV4-3 and TRBJ2-5, with a possible D match to TRBD2 (5 bases). The CDR3 contains 15 residues. Germline-derived CDR1 and CDR2 are LGHNA and YSLEER. Trimming left V 1 base short and J 5 bases short, with 14 bases between. In nucleotides, the CDR3 is TGCGCCAGCAGCCAAGGAGGGCATTTAGGGGAGACCCAGTACTTC. Translated, it gives CASSQGGHLGETQYF.

The count of this clone is one. This chain connects TRBV13 to TRBJ2-7; the match to TRBD1 covers 7 bases. The CDR3 totals 15 residues. With 1 base clipped from V and 2 bases from J, the junction kept 5 bases outside the gene matches. In germline, CDR1 is PRHDT, CDR2 FYEKMQ (reference sequence). As DNA, the CDR3 is TGTGCCAGCAGCTTAGACTCGACAGGGACCTACGAGCAGTACTTC. Its translation: CASSLDSTGTYEQYF.

This chain links TRBV10-3 with TRBJ1-5; tentative D call: TRBD1 (5 bases). CDR1 and CDR2 from the germline V gene are ENHRY and SYGVKD. V lost 1 base, J lost 4 bases, and 8 bases lay in between. The CDR3 spans 14 residues. As DNA, the CDR3 is TGTGCCATCAGTGAGTGGGGGGTGAATCAGCCCCAGCATTTT. Translation gives CAISEWGVNQPQHF.

This chain uses TRBV28 with TRBJ1-2, with a weak D call TRBD1 (5 bases). CDR3 size: 12 residues. From germline, CDR1 is MDHEN and CDR2 SYDVKM. V was shortened by 5 bases and J by 7 bases, with 11 bases between the two germline ends. This chain's CDR3 is CASSIGHLGYTF. The CDR3 coding sequence is TGTGCCAGCAGTATCGGACATCTTGGCTACACCTTC.

The chain couples TRBV5-4 to TRBJ2-1; 15 nucleotides agree with TRBD2. The J segment lost 6 bases and the V segment lost 4 bases, leaving 8 bases of the junction unmatched. The CDR3 has 17 residues. The germline CDR1 and CDR2 sequences are SGHNT and YYREEE (reference sequence). The CDR3 DNA follows: TGTGCCAGCAGCGCCCCCGGACTAGCGGGGGGGGGCAATGAGCAGTTCTTC. Its protein product is CASSAPGLAGGGNEQFF.

The V call is TRBV14, the J call TRBJ2-3; D is perhaps TRBD2 (5 bases). The CDR3 covers 15 residues. CDR1 and CDR2 (germline): SGHDN, FVKESK. V gave up 3 bases and J gave up 2 bases, with 12 bases separating them. The CDR3 sequence: CASSQKYGLTDTQYF. The CDR3 DNA is TGTGCCAGCAGCCAGAAGTACGGACTCACAGATACGCAGTATTTT.

This chain links TRBV29-1 with TRBJ2-3; 7 positions agree with TRBD1. V lost 3 bases, J lost 3 bases, and 9 bases stayed unmatched. CDR3 length: 15 residues. Germline-derived CDR1 and CDR2 are SQVTM and ANQGSEA. CDR3 DNA: TGCAGCGTTGAGAGACAGGGTCGACCGACAGATACGCAGTATTTT. Its protein product is CSVERQGRPTDTQYF.

This clone occurred once. The CDR3 DNA follows: TGTGCCAGCAGTTACTCCCTCAGCGGGGGGGCGTATACGCAGTATTTT. Encoded protein: CASSYSLSGGAYTQYF. The V call is TRBV6-5, the J call TRBJ2-3; 10 nucleotides match TRBD2. V lost 0 bases and J lost 7; bases outside the gene matches: 7. The germline V gene has CDR1 MNHEY and CDR2 SVGAGI. The CDR3 is 16 amino acids.

The chain carries TRBV30 and TRBJ2-3; no firm D call. The CDR3 sequence is 14 residues long. The germline gives CDR1 GTSNPN, CDR2 SVGIG (reference sequence). The V end lost 6 bases, the J end lost 0 bases, and 13 bases lay between the germline ends. The CDR3 bases are TGTGCCTGCTACTCTGAAACTAGCACAGATACGCAGTATTTT. It specifies CACYSETSTDTQYF.

The chain has TRBV7-9 and TRBJ1-2; possibly TRBD1 for D (6 bases). There are 15 residues in the CDR3. With 5 bases removed from V and 8 bases from J, the gap between germline ends came to 21 bases. The germline V gene has CDR1 SEHNR and CDR2 FQNEAQ (reference sequence). The CDR3 DNA reads TGTGCCAGCAGCCCAAATGACAGGCGGCCCGGAGGCTACACCTTC. This encodes CASSPNDRRPGGYTF. Variable domain in full (rest from reference TRBV7-9 and TRBJ1-2): DTGVSQNPRHKITKRGQNVTFRCDPISEHNRLYWYRQTLGQGPEFLTYFQNEAQLEKSRLLSDRFSAERPKGSFSTLEIQRTEQGDSAMYLCASSPNDRRPGGYTFGSGTRLTVV.

V gene TRBV5-6 combines with J gene TRBJ1-1; no reliable D call. This CDR3 comprises 13 residues. Germline V gives CDR1 SGHDT, CDR2 YYEEEE. The ends were cut back, 3 bases at V and 0 bases at J, with 6 bases in the middle. The CDR3 DNA reads TGTGCCAGCAGCTCCTTATTGAACACTGAAGCTTTCTTT. It encodes CASSSLLNTEAFF.

This clone occurred once. The J gene is TRBJ1-2, the V gene TRBV4-3; the D gene is possibly TRBD1 (6 bases). The CDR3 extends over 16 amino acids. Trimming took 1 base from V and 1 from J, leaving 13 bases between them. Germline V gene lookup returns CDR1 LGHNA and CDR2 YSLEER. CDR3 sequence reads: CASSQGPQGLNYGYTF. The CDR3 nucleotides read TGCGCCAGCAGCCAAGGGCCTCAGGGGCTTAACTATGGCTACACCTTC.

Worth noting for this clone: Other DNA sequences in the same sample also yield this CDR3. The CDR3, as DNA: TGCGCCAGCAGCTTGGCCGGAGGCACAGATACGCAGTATTTT. Translated, it gives CASSLAGGTDTQYF. The chain has TRBV5-1 and TRBJ2-3; D unclear. This CDR3 is 14 amino acids long. In germline, CDR1 is SGHRS, CDR2 YFSETQ. Trimming left V 0 bases short and J 1 base short, with 6 bases between.

The chain combines TRBV5-8 with TRBJ1-4; 7 nucleotides agree with TRBD1. Germline CDR1 SGHTS, CDR2 YDEGEE. V gave up 4 bases and J gave up 8 bases; unmatched junction bases: 11. CDR3 size: 15 residues. The CDR3 DNA follows: TGTGCCAGCAGCCCCGACAGGGAAGGGACGGAAAAACTGTTTTTT. Protein sequence: CASSPDREGTEKLFF.

The chain couples TRBV4-3 to TRBJ2-7; tentative D call: TRBD2 (6 bases). CDR1 LGHNA and CDR2 YSLEER come from the germline V gene. Trimming took 0 bases from V and 1 from J, leaving 13 bases between them. The CDR3 totals 16 residues. The CDR3 region has the DNA TGCGCCAGCAGCCAAGATTGGCGGGGAAAATCCTACGAGCAGTACTTC. This gives the protein CASSQDWRGKSYEQYF.

This clone was seen a handful of times. The chain carries TRBV7-3 and TRBJ1-6; a possible D gene is TRBD1 (6 bases). CDR3 length equals 13 residues. CDR1 and CDR2 (germline): SGHTA, FQGTGA. The V gene lost 4 bases and the J gene lost 9 bases, with 10 bases spanning the gap. CDR3 in DNA: TGTGCCAGCAGCTCCCAGGGGAGTTCACCCCTCCACTTT. This translates into CASSSQGSSPLHF. Based on the CDR3 plus reference TRBV7-3 and TRBJ1-6, the full variable domain is GAGVSQTPSNKVTEKGKYVELRCDPISGHTALYWYRQSLGQGPEFLIYFQGTGAADDSGLPNDRFFAVRPEGSVSTLKIQRTERGDSAVYLCASSSQGSSPLHFGNGTRLTVT.